These T cell receptor beta chains were read from a single sample in a study of Graves' ophthalmopathy and Graves' hyperthyroidism. TCRdb processed the multiplex PCR reads anew with MiXCR; each CDR3 protein has one entry. This table has 500,000 to 700,000 distinct CDR3 sequences, approximately 35% appearing once. The specimen was peripheral blood or thyroid tissue (not recorded which). The receptors here all came from an adult man with Graves' hyperthyroidism. Each CDR3 is given with its conserved first and last residue. A D gene is named only where the DNA matches it firmly. Only part of the rows carry a size: once, few, many, or a class if the clone is expanded.

d_call	v_call	j_call	clone_size	cdr3_aa	cdr3_nt
TRBD2	TRBV7-2	TRBJ2-1	-	CASSRGTSGIASYNEQFF	TGTGCCAGCTCACGAGGGACTAGCGGGATCGCGTCCTACAATGAGCAGTTCTTC
-	TRBV5-4	TRBJ2-7	few	CASSSSASGLYEQYF	TGTGCCAGCAGTTCGTCCGCGAGCGGCCTCTACGAGCAGTACTTC
-	TRBV7-9	TRBJ2-7	many	CASSQGGGPEQYF	TGTGCCAGCAGCCAAGGTGGGGGGCCCGAGCAGTACTTC
-	TRBV15	TRBJ2-5	many	CATSRDLGQQETQYF	TGTGCCACCAGCAGAGATTTGGGCCAGCAAGAGACCCAGTACTTC
-	TRBV7-3	TRBJ2-5	-	CASSPTGLRQETQYF	TGTGCCAGCAGCCCGACAGGCCTGAGACAAGAGACCCAGTACTTC
-	TRBV5-6	TRBJ1-3	many	CASSLVGGAHSGNTIYF	TGTGCCAGCAGCTTGGTTGGCGGCGCTCACTCTGGAAACACCATATATTTT
-	TRBV29-1	TRBJ1-5	many	CSVADDSNQPQHF	TGCAGCGTTGCCGATGATAGCAATCAGCCCCAGCATTTT
-	TRBV19	TRBJ1-2	many	CASQPGLAYGYTF	TGTGCCAGTCAACCCGGACTAGCCTATGGCTACACCTTC
-	TRBV27	TRBJ2-5	few	CASSKGGAMTQYF	TGTGCCAGCAGTAAGGGGGGAGCGATGACCCAGTACTTC
-	TRBV24-1	TRBJ1-2	many	CATSDSQSYGYTF	TGTGCCACCAGTGATTCCCAGTCGTATGGCTACACCTTC
-	TRBV12-3/TRBV12-4	TRBJ2-6	-	CASNHRVSGANVLTF	TGTGCCAGCAATCACAGGGTGTCTGGGGCCAACGTCCTGACTTTC